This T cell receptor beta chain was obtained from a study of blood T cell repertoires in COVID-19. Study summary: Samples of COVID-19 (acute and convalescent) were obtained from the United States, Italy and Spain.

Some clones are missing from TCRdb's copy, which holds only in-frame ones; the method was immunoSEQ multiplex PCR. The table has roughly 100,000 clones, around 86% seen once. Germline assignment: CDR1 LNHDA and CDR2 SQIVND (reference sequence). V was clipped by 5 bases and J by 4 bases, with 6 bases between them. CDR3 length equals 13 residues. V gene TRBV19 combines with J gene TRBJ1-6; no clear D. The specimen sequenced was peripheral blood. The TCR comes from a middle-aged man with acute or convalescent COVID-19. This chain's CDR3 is CASSRTYNSPLHF. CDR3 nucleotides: TGTGCCAGTAGTCGGACTTATAATTCACCCCTCCACTTT.